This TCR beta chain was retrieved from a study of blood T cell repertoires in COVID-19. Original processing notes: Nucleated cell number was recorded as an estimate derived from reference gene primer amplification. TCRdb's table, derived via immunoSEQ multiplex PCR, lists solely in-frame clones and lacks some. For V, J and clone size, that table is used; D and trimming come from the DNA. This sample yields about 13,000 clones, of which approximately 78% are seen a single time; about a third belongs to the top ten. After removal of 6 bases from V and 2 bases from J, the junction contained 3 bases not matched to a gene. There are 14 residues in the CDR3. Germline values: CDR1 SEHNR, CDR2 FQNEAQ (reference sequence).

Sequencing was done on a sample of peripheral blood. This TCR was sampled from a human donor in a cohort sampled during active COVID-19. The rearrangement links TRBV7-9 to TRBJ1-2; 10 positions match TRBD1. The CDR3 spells CASSSTGGNYGYTF. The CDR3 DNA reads TGTGCCAGCAGTTCGACAGGGGGCAACTATGGCTACACCTTC.